These T cell receptor beta chains were read from a single sample in a study of CD8 T cells in Susac syndrome. MiXCR, applied by TCRdb to the immunoSEQ multiplex PCR reads, yields one record per CDR3 protein. The sample has about 280,000 distinct CDR3 sequences, 70% to 90% seen once; the top ten hold 0.11%. Sequenced material: CD8+ T cells from PBMCs. These receptor sequences come from a human donor with multiple sclerosis. Each CDR3 is given with its conserved first and last residue. The order of the fields is V gene, D gene, clone size, J gene, CDR3 protein, CDR3 DNA. D genes are given only for firm matches. Clone size is stated in some rows and not others, as once, few, many or a class when expanded.

TRBV27	-	-	TRBJ2-3	CASRGEGTDTQYF	TGTGCCAGCCGCGGGGAAGGCACAGATACGCAGTATTTT
TRBV19	TRBD1	-	TRBJ2-1	CASTDRGRDEQFF	TGTGCCAGTACTGACAGGGGGCGGGATGAGCAGTTCTTC
TRBV7-9	TRBD1	few	TRBJ1-1	CASSLAQGAETEAFF	TGTGCCAGCAGCTTAGCACAGGGGGCCGAGACTGAAGCTTTCTTT
TRBV2	-	-	TRBJ1-5	CASQNRDVYNQPQHF	TGTGCCAGCCAAAACCGGGACGTTTACAATCAGCCCCAGCATTTT
TRBV7-9	-	-	TRBJ2-7	CASSLKGGTYEQYF	TGTGCCAGCAGCTTGAAGGGGGGTACCTACGAGCAGTACTTC
TRBV6-5	-	-	TRBJ2-3	CASSYLGSRTDTQYF	TGTGCCAGCAGTTATTTGGGGAGTCGCACAGATACGCAGTATTTT
TRBV7-9	-	-	TRBJ1-2	CASSEVQSDGYTF	TGTGCCAGCAGCGAGGTACAGTCGGATGGCTACACCTTC
TRBV4-1	-	-	TRBJ1-1	CASSHQGAEAFF	TGCGCCAGCAGCCACCAAGGGGCTGAAGCTTTCTTT
TRBV29-1	TRBD1	-	TRBJ1-1	CSATQGSEAFF	TGCAGCGCAACACAGGGGTCTGAAGCTTTCTTT
TRBV15	-	-	TRBJ2-1	CATNEWGNEQFF	TGTGCCACCAATGAATGGGGCAATGAGCAGTTCTTC
TRBV4-1	-	-	TRBJ1-4	CASSQDGGLEDEKLFF	TGCGCCAGCAGCCAAGATGGCGGACTGGAAGATGAAAAACTGTTTTTT
TRBV29-1	TRBD2	-	TRBJ2-7	CSVPLFREGSYEQYF	TGCAGCGTGCCTCTGTTTCGGGAGGGGTCCTACGAGCAGTACTTC
TRBV3-1	TRBD2	-	TRBJ2-5	CASHPGTSAYQETQYF	TGTGCCAGTCATCCCGGGACTAGCGCGTACCAAGAGACCCAGTACTTC
TRBV5-4	TRBD1	once	TRBJ2-1	CASSLVGQGAYNEQFF	TGTGCCAGCAGCTTGGTTGGACAGGGAGCCTACAATGAGCAGTTCTTC
TRBV27	-	-	TRBJ1-2	CASSERGILYTF	TGTGCCAGCAGTGAAAGAGGGATTCTCTACACCTTC
TRBV5-1	TRBD2	-	TRBJ2-2	CASSLEGGGGHGELFF	TGCGCCAGCAGCTTGGAAGGCGGGGGAGGCCACGGGGAGCTGTTTTTT
TRBV7-9	-	-	TRBJ2-7	CASSLGPAPLSYEQYF	TGTGCCAGCAGCTTAGGTCCGGCTCCATTATCCTACGAGCAGTACTTC
TRBV30	-	-	TRBJ1-5	CAWGRDGSNQPQHF	TGTGCCTGGGGCCGGGACGGAAGTAATCAGCCCCAGCATTTT
TRBV2	-	-	TRBJ2-2	CASGLTDPGELFF	TGTGCCAGCGGACTAACGGATCCCGGGGAGCTGTTTTTT
TRBV5-4	-	-	TRBJ1-5	CASSFGAEGQPQHF	TGTGCCAGCAGCTTTGGGGCAGAAGGTCAGCCCCAGCATTTT
TRBV29-1	-	-	TRBJ1-1	CSGDRILQEAFF	TGCAGCGGCGACAGGATCCTTCAAGAAGCTTTCTTT
TRBV9	TRBD2	-	TRBJ2-7	CASSVASSGSYYEQYF	TGTGCCAGCAGCGTAGCATCGAGCGGGAGTTACTACGAGCAGTACTTC
TRBV28	TRBD1	-	TRBJ2-7	CASSGSGTGSSYEQYF	TGTGCCAGCAGCGGAAGTGGGACAGGGAGTTCCTACGAGCAGTACTTC